These 26 T cell receptor beta chains originate from one sample sequenced in a study of blood T cell repertoires in COVID-19. Clones were read by immunoSEQ multiplex PCR, and TCRdb kept only the in-frame ones, dropping some. The table shows under 350,000 clones, with around 86% occurring only once. The sample consisted of peripheral blood. The receptors shown here come from a human donor in a cohort sampled during active COVID-19.

The chain joins TRBV5-5 to TRBJ1-5; D unresolved. Trimming stripped 4 bases from V and 8 bases from J, with 13 bases between. The germline V gene has CDR1 SGHKS and CDR2 YYEKEE (reference sequence). This CDR3 is 13 amino acids long. CDR3 region: CASSRGGREPQHF. The CDR3 nucleotides read TGTGCCAGCAGCCGGGGAGGTAGGGAGCCCCAGCATTTT.

J is TRBJ2-2 and V is TRBV24-1, with 9 bases fitting TRBD1. V trimming: 4 bases; J trimming: 10 bases; junction bases outside the gene matches: 6. Germline CDR1 KGHDR, CDR2 SFDVKD. The length of the CDR3 is 14 residues. Here the CDR3 DNA reads TGTGCCACCAGTGAGGGTTGGGACAGGGCGGAGCTGTTTTTT. It specifies CATSEGWDRAELFF.

The genes are TRBV5-1 and TRBJ2-3; the D is unclear. Germline assignment: CDR1 SGHRS and CDR2 YFSETQ. Trimming left V 5 bases short and J 5 bases short, with 9 bases between. This CDR3 has 12 amino acids. The CDR3 spells CASSVTGDTQYF. CDR3 in DNA: TGCGCCAGCAGTGTCACGGGAGATACGCAGTATTTT. Full variable domain (remainder filled in from reference TRBV5-1 and TRBJ2-3): KAGVTQTPRYLIKTRGQQVTLSCSPISGHRSVSWYQQTPGQGLQFLFEYFSETQRNKGNFPGRFSGRQFSNSRSEMNVSTLELGDSALYLCASSVTGDTQYFGPGTRLTVL.

The chain has TRBV18 and TRBJ1-2, with 7 bases identical to TRBD1. This CDR3 has 14 residues. Germline V lookup: CDR1 KGHSH, CDR2 LQKENI. The V and J ends lost 6 bases and 4 bases, in that order; junction bases with no gene match: 8. In nucleotides, the CDR3 is TGTGCCAGCTCCCCGGGACAGAGGCTCTATGGCTACACCTTC. Its protein product is CASSPGQRLYGYTF.

The V and J genes are TRBV28 and TRBJ2-7; no clear D. This CDR3 is 10 amino acids long. Germline assignment: CDR1 MDHEN and CDR2 SYDVKM. Trimming removed 4 bases from V and 5 bases from J, with 3 bases in between. The CDR3 region has the DNA TGTGCCAGCAGTTCCGACGAGCAGTACTTC. This codes for CASSSDEQYF.

This sequence joins TRBV5-1 and TRBJ2-7; 14 bases line up with TRBD2. The CDR3 runs to 15 residues. Germline CDR1 is SGHRS and CDR2 is YFSETQ. V dropped 4 bases and J dropped 4; count of bases not matched to a gene: 4. This CDR3 reads CASSPTSGRVYEQYF. CDR3 bases: TGCGCCAGCAGCCCGACTAGCGGGAGGGTGTACGAGCAGTACTTC.

The chain carries TRBV28 and TRBJ2-7; 7 bases match TRBD2. This CDR3 is built from 16 residues. V was pared by 8 bases and J by 4 bases, with 17 bases of the junction left unmatched. Germline V CDR1 and CDR2: MDHEN, SYDVKM. The CDR3 region is CASSLGGGLSSYEQYF. The CDR3 bases are TGTGCCAGCTCCCTGGGCGGGGGACTATCTTCTTACGAGCAGTACTTC.

This chain uses TRBV2 with TRBJ2-1; D is undetermined. Trimming removed 5 bases at V and 4 bases at J, with 9 bases between. The germline V gene encodes CDR1 SNHLY and CDR2 FYNNEI. The CDR3 contains 13 residues. The CDR3 region has the DNA TGTGCCAGCAGTCGAGTTAATTACAATGAGCAGTTCTTC. It specifies CASSRVNYNEQFF.

On this clone itself: The sample carries other DNA sequences with the same CDR3. The rearrangement links TRBV18 to TRBJ2-7, with TRBD2 matching 8 bases. This CDR3 is 13 amino acids long. Trimming cost V 2 bases and J 3 bases; bases outside gene matches: 0. Germline lookup yields CDR1 KGHSH and CDR2 LQKENI. The CDR3 is CASSPTSGYEQYF. The DNA for the CDR3 is TGTGCCAGCTCACCAACTAGCGGCTACGAGCAGTACTTC.

V usage is TRBV14 and J usage is TRBJ2-5, with a possible D match to TRBD2 (5 bases). Germline lookup yields CDR1 SGHDN and CDR2 FVKESK. V lost 3 bases and J 2 bases, leaving 13 bases between the germline ends. The CDR3 extends over 15 amino acids. DNA of the CDR3: TGTGCCAGCAGCCAGCAGCGGCTGCGTCAAGAGACCCAGTACTTC. This encodes CASSQQRLRQETQYF.

Here the CDR3 reads CASSPRLAPMSDIQYF. The CDR3 DNA follows: TGTGCCAGCAGTCCCAGACTAGCCCCTATGTCGGACATTCAGTACTTC. The rearrangement joins TRBV27 to TRBJ2-4, with TRBD2 matching over 7 bases. This CDR3 has 16 residues. The germline gives CDR1 MNHEY, CDR2 SMNVEV (reference sequence). The ends lost 5 bases at V and 8 bases at J; junction bases unmatched: 15.

This chain connects TRBV7-9 to TRBJ2-1; 11 bases agree with TRBD2. J gave up 6 bases and V 2 bases, and 3 bases lay outside the gene matches. The CDR3 is made up of 15 amino acids. The germline V gene has CDR1 SEHNR and CDR2 FQNEAQ (reference sequence). The CDR3 protein is CASSLMGLAVNEQFF. CDR3 sequence (DNA): TGTGCCAGCAGCTTAATGGGACTAGCGGTCAATGAGCAGTTCTTC.

The chain employs TRBV6-6 and TRBJ1-4; no reliable D call. CDR3 length: 12 amino acids. In germline, CDR1 is MNHNY, CDR2 SVGAGI (reference sequence). Deletions cut 1 base from V and 7 bases from J, with 4 bases between. CDR3: CASSYYGEKLFF. Written as DNA, the CDR3 is TGTGCCAGCAGTTACTACGGTGAAAAACTGTTTTTT.

The genes are TRBV5-6 and TRBJ2-5; D might be TRBD2 (6 bases). Germline-derived CDR1 and CDR2 are SGHDT and YYEEEE. The germline V and J ends were trimmed by 3 bases and 0 bases, with 12 bases remaining between them. This CDR3 is 15 amino acids long. CDR3 coding DNA: TGTGCCAGCAGCTCCGCCGGGACTGACCAAGAGACCCAGTACTTC. Its translation: CASSSAGTDQETQYF. The full variable domain, completed using reference TRBV5-6 and TRBJ2-5, is DAGVTQSPTHLIKTRGQQVTLRCSPKSGHDTVSWYQQALGQGPQFIFQYYEEEERQRGNFPDRFSGHQFPNYSSELNVNALLLGDSALYLCASSSAGTDQETQYFGPGTRLLVL.

The chain couples TRBV5-1 to TRBJ2-2; D is unclear. Trimming left V 0 bases short and J 2 bases short, with 8 bases between. The CDR3 contains 15 residues. The germline CDR1 and CDR2 sequences are SGHRS and YFSETQ. CDR3: CASSLVVANTGELFF. CDR3 bases: TGCGCCAGCAGCTTGGTGGTGGCAAACACCGGGGAGCTGTTTTTT. Full variable domain (rest looked up from reference TRBV5-1 and TRBJ2-2): KAGVTQTPRYLIKTRGQQVTLSCSPISGHRSVSWYQQTPGQGLQFLFEYFSETQRNKGNFPGRFSGRQFSNSRSEMNVSTLELGDSALYLCASSLVVANTGELFFGEGSRLTVL.

This chain connects TRBV19 to TRBJ2-1; 9 bases fit TRBD1. In germline, CDR1 is LNHDA, CDR2 SQIVND (reference sequence). The J segment lost 3 bases and the V segment lost 6 bases, leaving 6 bases of the junction unmatched. This CDR3 spans 15 amino acids. CDR3 bases: TGTGCCAGTAGCCCCGGGACAGGGAACTACAATGAGCAGTTCTTC. The encoded protein is CASSPGTGNYNEQFF.

This clone was picked up one time. The chain combines TRBV3-1 (or the pseudogene TRBV3-2) with TRBJ2-1, with 12 bases aligning to TRBD2. With 4 bases clipped from V and 1 base from J, the junction kept 5 bases outside the gene matches. Germline V lookup: CDR1 LGHDT, CDR2 YNNKEL (reference sequence). The CDR3 contains 17 residues. Here the CDR3 reads CASSRYTSGGSYNEQFF. As DNA, the CDR3 is TGTGCCAGCAGCCGTTATACTAGCGGGGGGTCCTACAATGAGCAGTTCTTC.

The genes are TRBV15 and TRBJ1-4, with 8 bases fitting TRBD1. The germline gives CDR1 LNHNV, CDR2 YYDKDF (reference sequence). The CDR3 consists of 16 residues. The J segment lost 8 bases and the V segment lost 1 base, leaving 9 bases of the junction unmatched. The CDR3 protein is CATSRGNRGSEEKLFF. The CDR3 DNA reads TGTGCCACCAGCAGAGGAAACAGGGGGTCGGAGGAAAAACTGTTTTTT.

This clone was counted once. The V call is TRBV7-2, the J call TRBJ1-2; D remains ambiguous. CDR3 length: 14 amino acids. V was cut by 3 bases and J by 5 bases, with 13 bases left in between. Germline-derived CDR1 and CDR2 are SGHTA and FQGNSA. CDR3 in amino acids: CASSFAGAGYGYTF. Written as DNA, the CDR3 is TGTGCCAGCAGCTTTGCGGGCGCGGGATATGGCTACACCTTC.

V and J are TRBV5-1 and TRBJ1-2; D is unclear. V lost 0 bases and J lost 0, with 9 bases in between. This CDR3 has 15 residues. From germline, CDR1 is SGHRS and CDR2 YFSETQ. CDR3 nucleotide sequence: TGCGCCAGCAGCTTGGACAACCCGCCTAACTATGGCTACACCTTC. Translated: CASSLDNPPNYGYTF.

This clone was detected a few times. The chain has TRBV29-1 and TRBJ1-3, with a tentative D call TRBD1 (5 bases). This CDR3 comprises 14 residues. V was trimmed by 2 bases and J by 3 bases, leaving 11 bases between them. Germline V gene data show CDR1 as SQVTM and CDR2 as ANQGSEA. This chain's CDR3 is CSVEWPGIGNTIYF. For the CDR3, the DNA is TGCAGCGTTGAATGGCCAGGGATTGGAAACACCATATATTTT.

The genes are TRBV28 and TRBJ1-4; TRBD1 matches at 7 bases. There are 14 residues in the CDR3. The germline CDR1 and CDR2 sequences are MDHEN and SYDVKM. V lost 5 bases and J lost 8; bases outside the gene matches: 8. CDR3 residues: CASSRQGRWEKLFF. The CDR3 DNA reads TGTGCCAGCAGTCGACAGGGACGGTGGGAAAAACTGTTTTTT.

The chain couples TRBV7-2 to TRBJ1-2; D is undetermined. The germline V gene has CDR1 SGHTA and CDR2 FQGNSA. The CDR3 is made up of 12 amino acids. Between the trimmed V and J ends, which lost 2 bases and 5 bases, there was a span of 6 bases. The CDR3 reads CASSLRGYGYTF. CDR3 in DNA: TGTGCCAGCAGCTTAAGAGGGTATGGCTACACCTTC.

This rearrangement joins TRBV18 to TRBJ1-3; D call uncertain. Germline V gene lookup returns CDR1 KGHSH and CDR2 LQKENI. The V gene lost 1 base and the J gene lost 0 bases, with 10 bases spanning the gap. The CDR3 sequence is 16 residues long. This CDR3 is CASSPLDTDSGNTIYF. CDR3 in DNA: TGTGCCAGCTCACCACTAGACACGGACTCTGGAAACACCATATATTTT.

The chain joins TRBV7-2 to TRBJ1-5; TRBD1 aligns across 7 bases. The CDR3 has 15 residues. The germline V gene encodes CDR1 SGHTA and CDR2 FQGNSA. V gave up 1 base and J gave up 5 bases; unmatched junction bases: 5. The CDR3 loop reads CASSLEGQLDQPQHF. The CDR3 DNA reads as TGTGCCAGCAGCTTAGAGGGACAGCTCGATCAGCCCCAGCATTTT. The variable domain in full, completed from reference TRBV7-2 and TRBJ1-5, reads GAGVSQSPSNKVTEKGKDVELRCDPISGHTALYWYRQSLGQGLEFLIYFQGNSAPDKSGLPSDRFSAERTGGSVSTLTIQRTQQEDSAVYLCASSLEGQLDQPQHFGDGTRLSIL.

The V gene is TRBV2, the J gene TRBJ1-1, with D perhaps TRBD1 (5 bases). Germline-derived CDR1 and CDR2 are SNHLY and FYNNEI. The CDR3 has 15 residues. The V end was cut by 6 bases, the J end by 1 base, with 15 bases between. The CDR3 bases are TGTGCCAGCAGGTACCAGGGCCTGGGGAACACTGAAGCTTTCTTT. Amino acids: CASRYQGLGNTEAFF.